The T cell receptor beta chain described here comes from a study of CD8 T cells in ankylosing spondylitis. V shed 9 bases, J shed 2 bases, and the junction held 3 bases outside the gene matches. This CDR3 comprises 14 residues. Looked up from germline, CDR1 is KGHDR and CDR2 is SFDVKD. Quantitative barcoded 5'-RACE was used to prepare TCR beta libraries. One entry per CDR3 protein, called by TCRdb with MiXCR from the 5' RACE reads. There are roughly 180,000 distinct CDR3 sequences in the sample; approximately 9.9% occur only once, and less than 15% lies in the top ten. The origin of this receptor is a female donor with ankylosing spondylitis or in good health (not recorded which). Sequenced material: blood, either unsorted or a sorted T cell fraction (not recorded which). The chain has TRBV24-1 and TRBJ2-1; 10 nucleotides line up with TRBD2. CDR3 protein: CATAAGGPYNEQFF. The CDR3 DNA reads TGTGCCACCGCAGCGGGAGGGCCCTACAATGAGCAGTTCTTC.